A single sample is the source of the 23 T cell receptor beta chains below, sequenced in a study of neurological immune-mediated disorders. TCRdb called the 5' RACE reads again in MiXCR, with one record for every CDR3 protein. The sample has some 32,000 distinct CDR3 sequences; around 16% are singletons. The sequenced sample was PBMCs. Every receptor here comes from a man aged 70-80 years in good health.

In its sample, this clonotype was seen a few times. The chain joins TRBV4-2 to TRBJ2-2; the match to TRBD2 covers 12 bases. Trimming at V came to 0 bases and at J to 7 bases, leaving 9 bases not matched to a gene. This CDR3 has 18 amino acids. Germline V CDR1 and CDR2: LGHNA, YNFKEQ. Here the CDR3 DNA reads TGTGCCAGCAGCCAAGACAGACTAGCGGGGGTAGGAGGCGGGGAGCTGTTTTTT. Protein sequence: CASSQDRLAGVGGGELFF.

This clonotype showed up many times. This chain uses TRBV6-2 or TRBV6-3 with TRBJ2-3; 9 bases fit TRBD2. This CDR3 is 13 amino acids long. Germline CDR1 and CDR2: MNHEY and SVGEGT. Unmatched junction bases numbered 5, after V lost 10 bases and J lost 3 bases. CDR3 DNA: TGTGCCATCGCGGGGGGGCGGACAGATACGCAGTATTTT. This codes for CAIAGGRTDTQYF.

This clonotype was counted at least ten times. CDR3 sequence reads: CASSSPGDGSSPLHF. The CDR3 DNA follows: TGTGCCAGCAGTTCTCCAGGGGACGGGAGTTCACCCCTCCACTTT. V gene TRBV6-6 combines with J gene TRBJ1-6; D might be TRBD1 (6 bases). Per germline, CDR1 MNHNY and CDR2 SVGAGI (reference sequence). V was trimmed by 4 bases and J by 9 bases, leaving 16 bases between them. The CDR3 runs to 15 residues.

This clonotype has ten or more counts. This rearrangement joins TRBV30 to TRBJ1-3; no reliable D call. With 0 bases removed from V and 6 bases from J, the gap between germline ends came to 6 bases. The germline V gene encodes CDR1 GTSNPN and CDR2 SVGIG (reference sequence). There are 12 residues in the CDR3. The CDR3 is CAWSVGENTIYF. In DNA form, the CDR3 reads TGTGCCTGGAGTGTAGGTGAAAACACCATATATTTT. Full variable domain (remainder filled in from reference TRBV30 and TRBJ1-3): SQTIHQWPATLVQPVGSPLSLECTVEGTSNPNLYWYRQAAGRGLQLLFYSVGIGQISSEVPQNLSASRPQDRQFILSSKKLLLSDSGFYLCAWSVGENTIYFGEGSWLTVV.

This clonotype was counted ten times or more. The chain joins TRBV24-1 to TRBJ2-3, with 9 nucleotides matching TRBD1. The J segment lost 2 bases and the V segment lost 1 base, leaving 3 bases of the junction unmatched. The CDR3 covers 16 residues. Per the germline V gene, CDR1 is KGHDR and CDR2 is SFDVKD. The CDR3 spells CATSDFGTGPTDTQYF. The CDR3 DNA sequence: TGTGCCACCAGTGATTTCGGGACAGGGCCCACAGATACGCAGTATTTT.

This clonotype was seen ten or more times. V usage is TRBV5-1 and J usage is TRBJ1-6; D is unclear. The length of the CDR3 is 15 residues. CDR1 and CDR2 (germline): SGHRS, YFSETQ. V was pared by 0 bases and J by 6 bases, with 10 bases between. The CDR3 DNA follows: TGCGCCAGCAGCTTGGGTCAGACGTTTAATTCACCCCTCCACTTT. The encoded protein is CASSLGQTFNSPLHF.

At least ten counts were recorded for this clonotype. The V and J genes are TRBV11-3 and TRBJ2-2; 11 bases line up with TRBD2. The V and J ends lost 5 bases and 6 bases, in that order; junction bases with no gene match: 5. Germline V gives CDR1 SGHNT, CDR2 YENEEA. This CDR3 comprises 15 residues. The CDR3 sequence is CASSLSGGASGELFF. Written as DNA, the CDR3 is TGTGCCAGCAGCCTTAGCGGGGGGGCCTCCGGGGAGCTGTTTTTT.

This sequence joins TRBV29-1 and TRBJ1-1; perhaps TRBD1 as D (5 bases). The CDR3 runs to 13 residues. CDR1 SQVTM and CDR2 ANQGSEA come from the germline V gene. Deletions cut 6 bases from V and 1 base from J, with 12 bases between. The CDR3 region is CSVVGRGNTEAFF. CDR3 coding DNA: TGCAGCGTCGTGGGACGGGGGAACACTGAAGCTTTCTTT. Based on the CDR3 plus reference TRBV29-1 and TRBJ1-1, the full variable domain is SAVISQKPSRDICQRGTSLTIQCQVDSQVTMMFWYRQQPGQSLTLIATANQGSEATYESGFVIDKFPISRPNLTFSTLTVSNMSPEDSSIYLCSVVGRGNTEAFFGQGTRLTVV.

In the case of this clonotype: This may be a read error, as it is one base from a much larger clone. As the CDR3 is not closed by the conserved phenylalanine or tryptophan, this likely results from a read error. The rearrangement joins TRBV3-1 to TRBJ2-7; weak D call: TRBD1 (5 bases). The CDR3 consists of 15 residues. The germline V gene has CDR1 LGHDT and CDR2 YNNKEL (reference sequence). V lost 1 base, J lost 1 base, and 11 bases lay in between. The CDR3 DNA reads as TGTGCCAGCAGCCAAGTGCAGGGAATATCCTACGAGCAGTACTCC. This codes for CASSQVQGISYEQYS.

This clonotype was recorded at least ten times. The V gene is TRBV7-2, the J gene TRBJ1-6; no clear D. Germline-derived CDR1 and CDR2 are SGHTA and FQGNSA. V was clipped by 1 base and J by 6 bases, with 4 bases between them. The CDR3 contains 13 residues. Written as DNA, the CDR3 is TGTGCCAGCAGCTTAGAGATTAATTCACCCCTCCACTTT. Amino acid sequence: CASSLEINSPLHF. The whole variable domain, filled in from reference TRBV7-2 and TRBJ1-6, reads GAGVSQSPSNKVTEKGKDVELRCDPISGHTALYWYRQSLGQGLEFLIYFQGNSAPDKSGLPSDRFSAERTGGSVSTLTIQRTQQEDSAVYLCASSLEINSPLHFGNGTRLTVT.

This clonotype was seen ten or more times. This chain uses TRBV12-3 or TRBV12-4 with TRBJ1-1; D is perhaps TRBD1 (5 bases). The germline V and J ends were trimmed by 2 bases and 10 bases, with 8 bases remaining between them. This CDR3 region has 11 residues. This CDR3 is CASSLTGRAFF. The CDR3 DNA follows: TGTGCCAGCAGTTTAACAGGTCGAGCTTTCTTT.

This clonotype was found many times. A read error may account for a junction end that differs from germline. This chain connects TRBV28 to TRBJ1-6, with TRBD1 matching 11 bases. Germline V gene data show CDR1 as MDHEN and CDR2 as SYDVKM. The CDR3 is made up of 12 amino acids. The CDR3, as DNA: TGTGCCAGCAGTTCAGTAGGGACAGGGGGTCGCTTT. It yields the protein CASSSVGTGGRF.

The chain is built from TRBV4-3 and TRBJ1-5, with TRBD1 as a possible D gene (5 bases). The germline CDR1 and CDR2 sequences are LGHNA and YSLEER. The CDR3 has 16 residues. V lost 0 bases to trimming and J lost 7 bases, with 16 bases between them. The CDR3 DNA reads TGCGCCAGCAGCCAAGATCTTGATGGGAGGGGACAGCCCCAGCATTTT. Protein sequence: CASSQDLDGRGQPQHF.

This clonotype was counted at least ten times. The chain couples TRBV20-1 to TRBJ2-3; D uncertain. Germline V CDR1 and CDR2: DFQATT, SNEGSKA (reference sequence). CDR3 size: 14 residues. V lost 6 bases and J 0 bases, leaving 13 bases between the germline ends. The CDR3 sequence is CSAREGLSTDTQYF. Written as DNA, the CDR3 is TGCAGTGCCCGCGAAGGGCTCAGCACAGATACGCAGTATTTT.

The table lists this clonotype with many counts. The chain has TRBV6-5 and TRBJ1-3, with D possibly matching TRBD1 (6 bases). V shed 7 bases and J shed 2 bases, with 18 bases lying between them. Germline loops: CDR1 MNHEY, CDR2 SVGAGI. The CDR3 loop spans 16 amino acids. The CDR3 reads CASTPQGPNPGNTIYF. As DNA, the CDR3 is TGTGCCAGCACTCCACAGGGCCCGAACCCTGGAAACACCATATATTTT.

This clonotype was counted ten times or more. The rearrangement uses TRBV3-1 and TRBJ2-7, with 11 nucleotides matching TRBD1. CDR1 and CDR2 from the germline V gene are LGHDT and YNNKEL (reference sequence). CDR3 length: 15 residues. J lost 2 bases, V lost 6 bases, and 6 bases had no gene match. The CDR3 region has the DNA TGTGCCAGCAGTTTTCCGGGACAGGGGGCCTACGAGCAGTACTTC. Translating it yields CASSFPGQGAYEQYF.

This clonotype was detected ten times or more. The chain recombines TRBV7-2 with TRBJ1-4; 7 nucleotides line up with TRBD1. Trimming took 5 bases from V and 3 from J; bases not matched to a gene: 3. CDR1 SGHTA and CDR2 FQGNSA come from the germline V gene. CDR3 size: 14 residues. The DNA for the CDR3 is TGTGCCAGCAGCACCGGGACAGCTAATGAAAAACTGTTTTTT. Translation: CASSTGTANEKLFF. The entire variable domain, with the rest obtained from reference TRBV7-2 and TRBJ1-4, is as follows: GAGVSQSPSNKVTEKGKDVELRCDPISGHTALYWYRQSLGQGLEFLIYFQGNSAPDKSGLPSDRFSAERTGGSVSTLTIQRTQQEDSAVYLCASSTGTANEKLFFGSGTQLSVL.

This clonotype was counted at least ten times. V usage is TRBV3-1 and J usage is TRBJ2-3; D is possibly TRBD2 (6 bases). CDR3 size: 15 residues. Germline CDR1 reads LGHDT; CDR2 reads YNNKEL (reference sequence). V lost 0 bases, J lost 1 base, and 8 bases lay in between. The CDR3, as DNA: TGTGCCAGCAGCCAAGATTCGGGGGGCACAGATACGCAGTATTTT. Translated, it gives CASSQDSGGTDTQYF.

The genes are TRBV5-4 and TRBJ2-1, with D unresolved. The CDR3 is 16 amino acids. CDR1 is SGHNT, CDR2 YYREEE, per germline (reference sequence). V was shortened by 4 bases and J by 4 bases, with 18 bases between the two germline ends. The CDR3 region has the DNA TGTGCCAGCAGCACTGTCCGTACCGGATTTTACAATGAGCAGTTCTTC. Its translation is CASSTVRTGFYNEQFF.

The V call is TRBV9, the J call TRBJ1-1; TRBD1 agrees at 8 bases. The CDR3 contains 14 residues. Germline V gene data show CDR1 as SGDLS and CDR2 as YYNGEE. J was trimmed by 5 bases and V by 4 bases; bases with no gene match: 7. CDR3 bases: TGTGCCAGCAGCCCCGGACAGGGAAGGACTGAAGCTTTCTTT. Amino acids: CASSPGQGRTEAFF. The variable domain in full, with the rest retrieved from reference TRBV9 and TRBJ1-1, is DSGVTQTPKHLITATGQRVTLRCSPRSGDLSVYWYQQSLDQGLQFLIQYYNGEERAKGNILERFSAQQFPDLHSELNLSSLELGDSALYFCASSPGQGRTEAFFGQGTRLTVV.

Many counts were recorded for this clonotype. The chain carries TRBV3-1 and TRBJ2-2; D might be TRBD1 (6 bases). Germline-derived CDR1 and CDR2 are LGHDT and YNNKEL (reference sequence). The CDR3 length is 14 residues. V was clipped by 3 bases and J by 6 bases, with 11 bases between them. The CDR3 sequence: CASSQDSFAGELFF. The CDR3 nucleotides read TGTGCCAGCAGCCAGGACAGCTTCGCCGGGGAGCTGTTTTTT.

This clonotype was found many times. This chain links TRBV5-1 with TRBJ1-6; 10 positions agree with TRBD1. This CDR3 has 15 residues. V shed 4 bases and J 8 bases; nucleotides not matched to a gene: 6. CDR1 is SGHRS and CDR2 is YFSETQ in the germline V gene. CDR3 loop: CASSGGTGADSPLHF. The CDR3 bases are TGCGCCAGCAGCGGAGGGACAGGGGCGGATTCACCCCTCCACTTT.

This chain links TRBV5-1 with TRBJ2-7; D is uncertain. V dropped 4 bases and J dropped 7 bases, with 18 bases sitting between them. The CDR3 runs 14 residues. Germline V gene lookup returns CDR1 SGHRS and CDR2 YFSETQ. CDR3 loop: CASSLWTGVGEQYF. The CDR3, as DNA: TGCGCCAGCAGCCTTTGGACCGGCGTGGGGGAGCAGTACTTC.